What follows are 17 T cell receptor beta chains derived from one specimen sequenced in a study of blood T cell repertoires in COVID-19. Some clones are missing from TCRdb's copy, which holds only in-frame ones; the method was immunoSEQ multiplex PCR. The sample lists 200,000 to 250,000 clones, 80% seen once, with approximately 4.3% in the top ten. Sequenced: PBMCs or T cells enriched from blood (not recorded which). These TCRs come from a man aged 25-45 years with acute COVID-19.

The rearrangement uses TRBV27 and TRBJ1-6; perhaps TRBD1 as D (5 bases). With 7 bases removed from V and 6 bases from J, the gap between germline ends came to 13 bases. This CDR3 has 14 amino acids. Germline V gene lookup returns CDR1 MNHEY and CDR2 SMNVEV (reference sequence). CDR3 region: CASTFRGGNSPLHF. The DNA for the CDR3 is TGTGCCAGCACCTTTCGGGGGGGTAATTCACCCCTCCACTTT.

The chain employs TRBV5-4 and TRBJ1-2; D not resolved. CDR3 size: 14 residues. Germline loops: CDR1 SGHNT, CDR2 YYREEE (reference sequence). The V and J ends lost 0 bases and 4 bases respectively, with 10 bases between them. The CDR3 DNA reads TGTGCCAGCAGCTTGGTGGCGGGAGGCTATGGCTACACCTTC. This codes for CASSLVAGGYGYTF.

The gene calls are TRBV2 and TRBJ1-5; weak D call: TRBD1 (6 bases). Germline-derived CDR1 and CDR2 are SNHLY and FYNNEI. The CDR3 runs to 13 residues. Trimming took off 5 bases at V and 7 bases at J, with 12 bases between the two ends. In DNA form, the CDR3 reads TGTGCCAGCAGTCGTTGGACAGACCAGCCCCAGCATTTT. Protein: CASSRWTDQPQHF. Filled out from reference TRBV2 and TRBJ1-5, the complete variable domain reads EPEVTQTPSHQVTQMGQEVILRCVPISNHLYFYWYRQILGQKVEFLVSFYNNEISEKSEIFDDQFSVERPDGSNFTLKIRSTKLEDSAMYFCASSRWTDQPQHFGDGTRLSIL.

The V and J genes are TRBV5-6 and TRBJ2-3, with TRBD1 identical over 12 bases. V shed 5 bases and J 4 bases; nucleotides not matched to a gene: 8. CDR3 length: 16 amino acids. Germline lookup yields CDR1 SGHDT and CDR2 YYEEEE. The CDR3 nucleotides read TGTGCCAGCAGTCCCGGGACAGGGGGCTACTCAGATACGCAGTATTTT. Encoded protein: CASSPGTGGYSDTQYF. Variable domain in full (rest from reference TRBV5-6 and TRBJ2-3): DAGVTQSPTHLIKTRGQQVTLRCSPKSGHDTVSWYQQALGQGPQFIFQYYEEEERQRGNFPDRFSGHQFPNYSSELNVNALLLGDSALYLCASSPGTGGYSDTQYFGPGTRLTVL.

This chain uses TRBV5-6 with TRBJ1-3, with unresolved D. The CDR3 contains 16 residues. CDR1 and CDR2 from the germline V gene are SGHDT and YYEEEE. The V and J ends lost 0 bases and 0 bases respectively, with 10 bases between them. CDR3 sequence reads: CASSLDVRSSGNTIYF. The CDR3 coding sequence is TGTGCCAGCAGCTTGGATGTCCGGTCCTCTGGAAACACCATATATTTT.

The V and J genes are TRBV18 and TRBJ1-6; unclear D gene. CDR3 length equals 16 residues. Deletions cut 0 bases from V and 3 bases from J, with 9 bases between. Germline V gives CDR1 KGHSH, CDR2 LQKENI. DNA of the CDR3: TGTGCCAGCTCACCACCGCAAAAACACTATAATTCACCCCTCCACTTT. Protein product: CASSPPQKHYNSPLHF.

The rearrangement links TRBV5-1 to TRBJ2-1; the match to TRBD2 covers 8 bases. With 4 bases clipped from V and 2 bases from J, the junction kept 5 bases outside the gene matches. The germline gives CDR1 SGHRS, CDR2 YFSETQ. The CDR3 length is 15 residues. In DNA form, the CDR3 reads TGCGCCAGCAGCACAAGCGGGGGAACCTACAATGAGCAGTTCTTC. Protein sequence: CASSTSGGTYNEQFF. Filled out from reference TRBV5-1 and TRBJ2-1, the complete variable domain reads KAGVTQTPRYLIKTRGQQVTLSCSPISGHRSVSWYQQTPGQGLQFLFEYFSETQRNKGNFPGRFSGRQFSNSRSEMNVSTLELGDSALYLCASSTSGGTYNEQFFGPGTRLTVL.

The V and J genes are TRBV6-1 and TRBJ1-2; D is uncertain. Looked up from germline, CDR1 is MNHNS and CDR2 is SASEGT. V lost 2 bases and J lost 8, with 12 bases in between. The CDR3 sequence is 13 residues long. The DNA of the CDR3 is TGTGCCAGCAGTGAATCCGGATCGGGGGGCTACACCTTC. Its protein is CASSESGSGGYTF.

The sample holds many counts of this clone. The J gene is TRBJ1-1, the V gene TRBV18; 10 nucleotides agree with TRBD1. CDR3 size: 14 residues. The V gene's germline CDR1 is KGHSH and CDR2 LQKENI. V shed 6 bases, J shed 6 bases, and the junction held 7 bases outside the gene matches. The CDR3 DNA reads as TGTGCCAGCTCCGCGACAGGGGGCCCCTCTGAAGCTTTCTTT. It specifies CASSATGGPSEAFF.

The CDR3 loop is CASSDEGRELFF. The CDR3 DNA reads as TGCGCCAGCAGTGATGAGGGCCGGGAGCTGTTTTTT. This chain uses TRBV10-1 with TRBJ2-2; weak D call: TRBD2 (5 bases). This CDR3 region has 12 residues. V shed 3 bases and J shed 9 bases, with 8 bases lying between them. The germline V gene encodes CDR1 WNHNN and CDR2 SYGVQD (reference sequence).

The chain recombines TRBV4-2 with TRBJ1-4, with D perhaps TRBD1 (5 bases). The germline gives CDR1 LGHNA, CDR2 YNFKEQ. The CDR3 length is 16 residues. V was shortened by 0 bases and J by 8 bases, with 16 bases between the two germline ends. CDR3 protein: CASSQDYGQGYEKLFF. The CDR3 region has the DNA TGTGCCAGCAGCCAAGACTACGGGCAGGGCTACGAAAAACTGTTTTTT.

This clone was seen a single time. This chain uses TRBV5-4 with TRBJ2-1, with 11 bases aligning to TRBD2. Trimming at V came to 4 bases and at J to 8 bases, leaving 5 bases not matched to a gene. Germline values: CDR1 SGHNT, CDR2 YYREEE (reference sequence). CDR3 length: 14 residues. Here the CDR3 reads CASSISGGAHEQFF. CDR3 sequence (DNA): TGTGCCAGCAGCATTAGCGGGGGGGCTCATGAGCAGTTCTTC.

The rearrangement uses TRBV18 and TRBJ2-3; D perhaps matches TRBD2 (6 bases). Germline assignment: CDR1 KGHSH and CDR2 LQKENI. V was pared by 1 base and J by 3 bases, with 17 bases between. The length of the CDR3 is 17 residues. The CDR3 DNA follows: TGTGCCAGCTCACCACGGCCTGGCGGCGCGGGGACAGATACGCAGTATTTT. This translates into CASSPRPGGAGTDTQYF. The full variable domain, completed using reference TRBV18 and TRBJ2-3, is NAGVMQNPRHLVRRRGQEARLRCSPMKGHSHVYWYRQLPEEGLKFMVYLQKENIIDESGMPKERFSAEFPKEGPSILRIQQVVRGDSAAYFCASSPRPGGAGTDTQYFGPGTRLTVL.

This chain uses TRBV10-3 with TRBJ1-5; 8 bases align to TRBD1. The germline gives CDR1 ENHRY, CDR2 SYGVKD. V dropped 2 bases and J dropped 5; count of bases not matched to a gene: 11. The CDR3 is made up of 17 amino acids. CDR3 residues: CAISEGQGIGRDQPQHF. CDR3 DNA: TGTGCCATCAGTGAGGGACAGGGAATAGGTCGGGATCAGCCCCAGCATTTT.

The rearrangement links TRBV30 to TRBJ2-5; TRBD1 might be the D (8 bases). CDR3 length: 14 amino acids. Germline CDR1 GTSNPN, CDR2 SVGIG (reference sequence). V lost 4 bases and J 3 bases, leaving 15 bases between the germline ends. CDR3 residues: CAWNRGAGEETQYF. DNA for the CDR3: TGTGCCTGGAACAGGGGGGCGGGGGAAGAGACCCAGTACTTC. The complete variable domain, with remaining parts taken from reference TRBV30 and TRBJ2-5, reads SQTIHQWPATLVQPVGSPLSLECTVEGTSNPNLYWYRQAAGRGLQLLFYSVGIGQISSEVPQNLSASRPQDRQFILSSKKLLLSDSGFYLCAWNRGAGEETQYFGPGTRLLVL.

The CDR3 bases are TGCGCCAGCAGCCAAGATCGGGGGGGCGACAGGGTTGAAGCTTTCTTT. Encoded protein: CASSQDRGGDRVEAFF. The chain uses TRBV4-1 and TRBJ1-1, with 7 bases that match TRBD1. This CDR3 region has 16 residues. Germline assignment: CDR1 MGHRA and CDR2 YSYEKL. V shed 0 bases and J 7 bases; nucleotides not matched to a gene: 11.

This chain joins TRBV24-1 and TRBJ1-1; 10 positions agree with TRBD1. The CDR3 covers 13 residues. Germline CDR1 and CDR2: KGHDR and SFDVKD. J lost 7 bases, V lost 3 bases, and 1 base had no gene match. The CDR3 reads CATSDRDRGEAFF. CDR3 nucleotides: TGTGCCACCAGTGATAGGGACAGGGGTGAAGCTTTCTTT.